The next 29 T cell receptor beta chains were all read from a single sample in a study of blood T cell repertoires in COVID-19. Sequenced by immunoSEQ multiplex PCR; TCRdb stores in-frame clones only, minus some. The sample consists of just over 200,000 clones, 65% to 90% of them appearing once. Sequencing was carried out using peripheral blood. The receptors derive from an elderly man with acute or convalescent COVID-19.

The chain's CDR3 is CASSETGQLDWQFF. DNA for the CDR3: TGTGCCAGCAGCGAGACAGGACAACTAGATTGGCAGTTCTTC. The rearrangement uses TRBV7-8 and TRBJ2-1; D perhaps matches TRBD1 (6 bases). The germline V and J ends were trimmed by 5 bases and 12 bases, with 20 bases remaining between them. This CDR3 spans 14 amino acids. Germline CDR1 and CDR2: SGHVS and FQNEAQ.

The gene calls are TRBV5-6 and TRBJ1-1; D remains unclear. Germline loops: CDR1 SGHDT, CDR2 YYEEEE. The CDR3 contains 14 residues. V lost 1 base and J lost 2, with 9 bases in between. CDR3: CASSLNRLNTEAFF. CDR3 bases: TGTGCCAGCAGCTTGAACAGACTAAACACTGAAGCTTTCTTT.

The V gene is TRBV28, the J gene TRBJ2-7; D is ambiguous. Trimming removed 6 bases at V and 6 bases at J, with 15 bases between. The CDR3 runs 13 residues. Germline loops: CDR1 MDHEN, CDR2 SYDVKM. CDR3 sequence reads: CASSPSYGGEQYF. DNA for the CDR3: TGTGCCAGCAGCCCAAGTTACGGCGGCGAGCAGTACTTC.

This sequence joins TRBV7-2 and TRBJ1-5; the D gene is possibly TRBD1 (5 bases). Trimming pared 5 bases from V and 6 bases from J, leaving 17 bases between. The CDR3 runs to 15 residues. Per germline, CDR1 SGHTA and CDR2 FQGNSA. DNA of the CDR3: TGTGCCAGCAGCAAGTTCCAGGGTATGAGTCAGCCCCAGCATTTT. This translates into CASSKFQGMSQPQHF.

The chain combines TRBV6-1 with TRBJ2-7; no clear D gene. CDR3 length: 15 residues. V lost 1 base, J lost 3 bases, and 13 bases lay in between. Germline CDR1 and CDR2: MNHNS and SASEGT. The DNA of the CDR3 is TGTGCCAGCAGTGAAGGGGCAGCCCCTTACTACGAGCAGTACTTC. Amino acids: CASSEGAAPYYEQYF.

The CDR3 loop reads CASSRGQGAPYEQYF. DNA for the CDR3: TGTGCCAGCTCACGTGGACAGGGGGCTCCCTACGAGCAGTACTTC. V usage is TRBV18 and J usage is TRBJ2-7, with 11 bases aligning to TRBD1. CDR3 size: 15 residues. CDR1 KGHSH and CDR2 LQKENI come from the germline V gene. V shed 4 bases, J shed 2 bases, and the junction held 4 bases outside the gene matches.

For the CDR3, the DNA is TGTGCCACCAGTCCTCGGGAGTCCTACAATGAGCAGTTCTTC. It is translated as CATSPRESYNEQFF. The rearrangement joins TRBV24-1 to TRBJ2-1, with D possibly TRBD2 on 6 matching bases. Between the trimmed V and J ends, which lost 6 bases and 1 base, there was a span of 9 bases. The CDR3 length is 14 residues. Germline V gene lookup returns CDR1 KGHDR and CDR2 SFDVKD.

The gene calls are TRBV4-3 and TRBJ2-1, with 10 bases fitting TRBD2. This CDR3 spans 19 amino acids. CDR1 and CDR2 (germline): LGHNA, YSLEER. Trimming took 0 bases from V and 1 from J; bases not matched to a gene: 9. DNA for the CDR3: TGCGCCAGCAGCCAAGATGCCGCTAGCGGGAGTAGGTCCTACAATGAGCAGTTCTTC. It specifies CASSQDAASGSRSYNEQFF.

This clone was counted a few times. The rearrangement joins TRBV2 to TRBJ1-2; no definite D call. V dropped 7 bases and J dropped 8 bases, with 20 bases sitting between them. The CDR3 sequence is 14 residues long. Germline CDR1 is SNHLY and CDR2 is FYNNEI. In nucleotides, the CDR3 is TGTGCCAGCATGGCGCGGATCAATTCGTCGGGCTACACCTTC. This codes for CASMARINSSGYTF.

The CDR3 DNA is TGTGCCTGGAGTGGGGGACAGGGTCGTGAGCAGTTCTTC. Its translation: CAWSGGQGREQFF. The chain is built from TRBV30 and TRBJ2-1, with 9 bases aligning to TRBD1. The germline V gene has CDR1 GTSNPN and CDR2 SVGIG (reference sequence). The ends lost 1 base at V and 9 bases at J; junction bases unmatched: 4. The CDR3 runs 13 residues.

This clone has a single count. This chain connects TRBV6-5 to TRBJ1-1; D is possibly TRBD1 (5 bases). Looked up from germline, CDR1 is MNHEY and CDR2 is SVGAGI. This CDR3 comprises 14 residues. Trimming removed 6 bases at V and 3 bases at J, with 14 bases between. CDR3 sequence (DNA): TGTGCCAGCAGCCCCAGGGTATTGGACACTGAAGCTTTCTTT. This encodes CASSPRVLDTEAFF.

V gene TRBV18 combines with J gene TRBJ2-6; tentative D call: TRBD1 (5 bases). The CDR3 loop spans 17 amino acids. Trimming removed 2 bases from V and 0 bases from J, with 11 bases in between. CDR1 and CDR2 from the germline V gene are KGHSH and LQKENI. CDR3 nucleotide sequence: TGTGCCAGCTCACCAGACAGCTACCGCTCTGGGGCCAACGTCCTGACTTTC. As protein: CASSPDSYRSGANVLTF.

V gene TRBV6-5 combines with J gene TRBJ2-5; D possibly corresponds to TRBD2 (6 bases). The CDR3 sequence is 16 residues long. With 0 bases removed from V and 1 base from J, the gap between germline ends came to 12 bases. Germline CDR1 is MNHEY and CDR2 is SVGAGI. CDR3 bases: TGTGCCAGCAGTTACTCGATTCTAGCGACCCAAGAGACCCAGTACTTC. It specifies CASSYSILATQETQYF.

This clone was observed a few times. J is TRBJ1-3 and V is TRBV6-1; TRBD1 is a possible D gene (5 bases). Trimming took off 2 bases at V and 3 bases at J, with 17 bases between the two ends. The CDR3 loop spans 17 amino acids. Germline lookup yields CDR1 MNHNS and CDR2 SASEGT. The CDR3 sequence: CASSEPGDYRRGNTIYF. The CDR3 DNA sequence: TGTGCCAGCAGTGAACCGGGGGACTACCGGCGTGGAAACACCATATATTTT.

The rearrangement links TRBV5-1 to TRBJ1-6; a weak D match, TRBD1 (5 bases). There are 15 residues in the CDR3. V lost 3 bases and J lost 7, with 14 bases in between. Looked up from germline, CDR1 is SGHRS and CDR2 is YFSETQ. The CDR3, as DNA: TGCGCCAGCAGCTGGCAGCAGGGCATGAATTCACCCCTCCACTTT. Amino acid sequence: CASSWQQGMNSPLHF.

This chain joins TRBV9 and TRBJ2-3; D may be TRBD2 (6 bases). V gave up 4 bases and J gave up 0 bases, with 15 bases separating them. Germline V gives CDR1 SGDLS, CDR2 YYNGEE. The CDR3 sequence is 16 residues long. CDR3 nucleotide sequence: TGTGCCAGCAGCTCGCGGGGACTTCTAAGCACAGATACGCAGTATTTT. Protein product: CASSSRGLLSTDTQYF. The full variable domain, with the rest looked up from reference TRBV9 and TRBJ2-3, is DSGVTQTPKHLITATGQRVTLRCSPRSGDLSVYWYQQSLDQGLQFLIQYYNGEERAKGNILERFSAQQFPDLHSELNLSSLELGDSALYFCASSSRGLLSTDTQYFGPGTRLTVL.

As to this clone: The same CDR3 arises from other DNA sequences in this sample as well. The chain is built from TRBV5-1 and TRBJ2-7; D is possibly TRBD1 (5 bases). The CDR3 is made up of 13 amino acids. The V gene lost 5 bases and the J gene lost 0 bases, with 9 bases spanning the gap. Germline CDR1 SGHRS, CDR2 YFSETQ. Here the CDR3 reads CASSLDNSYEQYF. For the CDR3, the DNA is TGCGCCAGCAGTCTGGACAACTCCTACGAGCAGTACTTC.

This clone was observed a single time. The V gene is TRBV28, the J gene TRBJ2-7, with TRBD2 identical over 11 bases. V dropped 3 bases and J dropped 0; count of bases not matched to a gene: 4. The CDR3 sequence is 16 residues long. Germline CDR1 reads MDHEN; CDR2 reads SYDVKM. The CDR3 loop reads CASSLSTSGSSYEQYF. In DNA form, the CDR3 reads TGTGCCAGCAGTTTGTCAACTAGCGGGAGCTCCTACGAGCAGTACTTC.

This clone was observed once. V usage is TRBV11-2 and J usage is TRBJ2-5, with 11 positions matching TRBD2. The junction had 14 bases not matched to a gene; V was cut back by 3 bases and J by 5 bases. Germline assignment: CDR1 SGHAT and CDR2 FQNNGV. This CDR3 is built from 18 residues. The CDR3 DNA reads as TGTGCCAGCAGCTTCCGGGTAACTAGCGGGAGTACGTGGGAGACCCAGTACTTC. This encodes CASSFRVTSGSTWETQYF.

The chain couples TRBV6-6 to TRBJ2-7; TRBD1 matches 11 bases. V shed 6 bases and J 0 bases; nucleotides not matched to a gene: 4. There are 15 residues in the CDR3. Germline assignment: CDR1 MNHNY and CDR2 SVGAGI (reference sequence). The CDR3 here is CASRWGQGDSYEQYF. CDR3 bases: TGTGCCAGCAGATGGGGACAGGGGGACTCCTACGAGCAGTACTTC.

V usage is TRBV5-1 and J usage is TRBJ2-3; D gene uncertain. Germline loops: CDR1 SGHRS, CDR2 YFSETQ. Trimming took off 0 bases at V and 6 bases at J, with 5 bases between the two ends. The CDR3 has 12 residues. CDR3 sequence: CASSLASDTQYF. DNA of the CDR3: TGCGCCAGCAGCTTGGCCTCTGATACGCAGTATTTT.

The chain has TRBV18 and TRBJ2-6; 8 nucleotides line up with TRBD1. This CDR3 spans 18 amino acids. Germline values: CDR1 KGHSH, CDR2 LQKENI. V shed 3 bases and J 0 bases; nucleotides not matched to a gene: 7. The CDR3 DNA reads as TGTGCCAGCTCACCCGGACAGGGCCTTAGCTCTGGGGCCAACGTCCTGACTTTC. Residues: CASSPGQGLSSGANVLTF.

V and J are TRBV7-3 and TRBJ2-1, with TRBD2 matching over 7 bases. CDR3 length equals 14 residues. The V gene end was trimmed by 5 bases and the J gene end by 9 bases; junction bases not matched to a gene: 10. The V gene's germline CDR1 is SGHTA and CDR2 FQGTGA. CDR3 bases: TGTGCCAGCAGCCCCCGATGGACTAGTCGTGAGCAGTTCTTC. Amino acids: CASSPRWTSREQFF.

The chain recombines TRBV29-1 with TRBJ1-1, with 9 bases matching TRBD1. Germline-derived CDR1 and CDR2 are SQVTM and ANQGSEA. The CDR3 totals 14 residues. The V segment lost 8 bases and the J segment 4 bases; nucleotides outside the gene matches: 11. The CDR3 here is CSTRTGDFGTEAFF. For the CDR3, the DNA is TGCAGCACCCGGACAGGGGACTTCGGCACTGAAGCTTTCTTT.

In nucleotides, the CDR3 is TGCGCCAGCAGCCTTACTATAGCGGGAGGCTACAATGAGCAGTTCTTC. This encodes CASSLTIAGGYNEQFF. The chain couples TRBV5-1 to TRBJ2-1; 10 bases agree with TRBD2. V was clipped by 4 bases and J by 3 bases; unmatched bases: 7. CDR3 length equals 16 residues. In germline, CDR1 is SGHRS, CDR2 YFSETQ.

The CDR3: CASSQEGTGLGEQFF. CDR3 sequence (DNA): TGCGCCAGCAGCCAAGAGGGGACAGGGTTGGGTGAGCAGTTCTTC. The chain uses TRBV4-1 and TRBJ2-1; 9 bases map to TRBD1. With 0 bases clipped from V and 9 bases from J, the junction kept 6 bases outside the gene matches. The CDR3 loop spans 15 amino acids. CDR1 and CDR2 from the germline V gene are MGHRA and YSYEKL.

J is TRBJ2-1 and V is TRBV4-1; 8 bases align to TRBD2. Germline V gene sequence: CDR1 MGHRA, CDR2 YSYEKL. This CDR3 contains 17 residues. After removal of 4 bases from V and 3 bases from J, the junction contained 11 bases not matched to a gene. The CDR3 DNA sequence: TGCGCCAGCAGCCTCTCCTCTGTAGCGGGGTTCTACAATGAGCAGTTCTTC. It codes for CASSLSSVAGFYNEQFF.

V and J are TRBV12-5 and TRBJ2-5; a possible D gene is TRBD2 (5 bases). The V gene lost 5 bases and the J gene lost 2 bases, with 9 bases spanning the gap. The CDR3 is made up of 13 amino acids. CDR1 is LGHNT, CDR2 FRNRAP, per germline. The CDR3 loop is CASGIGKQETQYF. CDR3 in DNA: TGTGCTAGTGGTATCGGGAAGCAAGAGACCCAGTACTTC.

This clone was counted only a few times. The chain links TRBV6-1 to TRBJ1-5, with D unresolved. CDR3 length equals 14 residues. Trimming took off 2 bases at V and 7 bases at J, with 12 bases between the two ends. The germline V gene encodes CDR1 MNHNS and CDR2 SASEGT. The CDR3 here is CASSEMDGGQPQHF. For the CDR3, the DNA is TGTGCCAGCAGTGAAATGGACGGCGGGCAGCCCCAGCATTTT.